These 8 T cell receptor beta chains were sequenced from one sample in a study of response to subunit inactivated influenza vaccine. In TCRdb, the RT-PCR reads were re-called with MiXCR into one record per CDR3 protein. The sample lists hundreds of thousands of distinct CDR3 sequences; around 15% were seen once. Sequencing used PBMCs from blood, obtained about 14 days before vaccination. These receptors came from a man in his forties or fifties who received an inactivated influenza vaccine.

The genes are TRBV6-1 and TRBJ2-3; TRBD2 aligns across 8 bases. With 0 bases clipped from V and 4 bases from J, the junction kept 9 bases outside the gene matches. The CDR3 loop spans 17 amino acids. Germline V CDR1 and CDR2: MNHNS, SASEGT. In DNA form, the CDR3 reads TGTGCCAGCAGTGAAGCGCAAGGTAGCGGGAACTCAGATACGCAGTATTTT. Protein: CASSEAQGSGNSDTQYF.

The gene calls are TRBV20-1 and TRBJ2-3; TRBD2 matches 12 bases. Germline V gives CDR1 DFQATT, CDR2 SNEGSKA (reference sequence). CDR3 length equals 14 residues. Trimming at V came to 6 bases and at J to 6 bases, leaving 7 bases not matched to a gene. CDR3 coding DNA: TGCAGTGCAGATAGAACTAGCGGGAGGGATACGCAGTATTTT. Translating gives CSADRTSGRDTQYF.

There are a few counts of this clonotype. The V and J genes are TRBV6-2 or TRBV6-3 and TRBJ1-5, with D perhaps matching TRBD1 (6 bases). CDR1 is MNHEY and CDR2 is SVGEGT in the germline V gene. The CDR3 is made up of 11 amino acids. Trimming took 5 bases from V and 12 from J, leaving 11 bases between them. The CDR3 DNA reads as TGTGCCAGCAGTCAAAAGGGACACCAGCATTTT. It yields the protein CASSQKGHQHF.

There are a few counts of this clonotype. V gene TRBV12-3 or TRBV12-4 combines with J gene TRBJ1-1, with D tentatively TRBD1 (5 bases). Trimming removed 7 bases from V and 4 bases from J, with 13 bases in between. There are 13 residues in the CDR3. CDR3 protein: CASNSDRGTEAFF. CDR3 DNA: TGTGCCAGCAATTCAGACAGAGGCACTGAAGCTTTCTTT.

This clonotype was seen a handful of times. The genes are TRBV2 and TRBJ2-6; D is unclear. This CDR3 is built from 14 residues. Germline V CDR1 and CDR2: SNHLY, FYNNEI. V was clipped by 5 bases and J by 7 bases, with 12 bases between them. CDR3 sequence reads: CASSFSGRANVLTF. Here the CDR3 DNA reads TGTGCCAGCAGTTTCTCGGGTCGAGCCAACGTCCTGACTTTC.

The chain recombines TRBV6-1 with TRBJ2-7, with D possibly matching TRBD1 (6 bases). Germline lookup yields CDR1 MNHNS and CDR2 SASEGT. Trimming cost V 2 bases and J 4 bases, with 15 bases left between them. CDR3 length: 15 residues. CDR3 nucleotide sequence: TGTGCCAGCAGTGAATGGGTGGGGGCCCTTTACGAGCAGTACTTC. This codes for CASSEWVGALYEQYF.

The chain employs TRBV12-3 or TRBV12-4 and TRBJ1-1, with D maybe TRBD1 (6 bases). The CDR3 is made up of 14 amino acids. V was clipped by 6 bases and J by 2 bases, with 13 bases between them. The CDR3 bases are TGTGCCAGCAGGATACAGGGATATAACACTGAAGCTTTCTTT. As protein: CASRIQGYNTEAFF.

This clonotype showed up just a few times. The chain carries TRBV4-1 and TRBJ2-1; no firm D call. V was pared by 5 bases and J by 4 bases, with 15 bases between. Germline V gives CDR1 MGHRA, CDR2 YSYEKL. The CDR3 consists of 15 residues. The CDR3 coding sequence is TGCGCCAGCAGCGATACTCAGACATCTTACAATGAGCAGTTCTTC. It encodes CASSDTQTSYNEQFF.